The 9 T cell receptor beta chains below come from one sample, sequenced in a study of cytomegalovirus exposure and HLA in healthy donors. PCR used 60 Vbeta primers and 13 Jbeta primers. Clones were read by immunoSEQ multiplex PCR, and TCRdb kept only the in-frame ones, dropping some. The data contain some 80,000 clones, 60% to 85% of them seen just once; the ten biggest clones take up 1.5% to 2%. Input material: PBMCs. The source of these receptors is a man aged 40-49 years in good health and CMV-seronegative.

The chain joins TRBV7-3 to TRBJ2-5, with 10 nucleotides matching TRBD2. Judging by the DNA end, TRBJ2-7 fits better; the J call may be wrong. Germline V lookup: CDR1 SGHTA, CDR2 FQGTGA. The CDR3 is 13 amino acids. CDR3 nucleotide sequence: TGTGCCAGCAGCTCTAGCGGGAGCTTCGAGCAGTACTTC. Amino acids: CASSSSGSFEQYF.

This rearrangement joins TRBV6-5 to TRBJ2-7, with TRBD2 as a possible D gene (5 bases). With 2 bases removed from V and 4 bases from J, the gap between germline ends came to 18 bases. This CDR3 region has 16 residues. CDR1 is MNHEY, CDR2 SVGAGI, per germline. The CDR3 region is CASSYGGRGKSYEQYF. CDR3 coding DNA: TGTGCCAGCAGTTACGGCGGCCGGGGAAAATCTTACGAGCAGTACTTC.

This clone has only one observation. The gene calls are TRBV19 and TRBJ2-7; 10 positions agree with TRBD1. The CDR3 runs to 13 residues. With 6 bases clipped from V and 9 bases from J, the junction kept 8 bases outside the gene matches. Germline V gene sequence: CDR1 LNHDA, CDR2 SQIVND (reference sequence). The CDR3 loop reads CASRGQGSTRQYF. CDR3 nucleotides: TGTGCCAGTAGGGGACAGGGGTCGACCAGGCAGTACTTC.

The gene calls are TRBV5-1 and TRBJ1-4; possibly TRBD1 for D (6 bases). Germline V gene lookup returns CDR1 SGHRS and CDR2 YFSETQ. CDR3 size: 15 residues. The ends were cut back, 4 bases at V and 7 bases at J, with 17 bases in the middle. DNA for the CDR3: TGCGCCAGCAGCATACACAGGGAACGGGGTGAAAAACTGTTTTTT. Its protein is CASSIHRERGEKLFF.

This clone was seen more than once but under ten times. A read error may account for a junction end that differs from germline. The V call is TRBV7-7, the J call TRBJ2-1, with 12 bases that match TRBD2. CDR3 length: 17 residues. Per the germline V gene, CDR1 is SSHAT and CDR2 is FNYEAQ (reference sequence). Here the CDR3 DNA reads TGTGCTAGCAGCTCGGGACTAGCGGGTCCCTCCTACAATGAGCAGTTCTTC. Translated: CASSSGLAGPSYNEQFF.

The chain combines TRBV5-1 with TRBJ2-1; TRBD2 matches 9 bases. Trimming took 0 bases from V and 9 from J; bases not matched to a gene: 7. Germline V gene sequence: CDR1 SGHRS, CDR2 YFSETQ. The CDR3 length is 15 residues. CDR3 amino acids: CASSLGLAAAGEQFF. The CDR3 DNA sequence: TGCGCCAGCAGCTTGGGACTAGCGGCCGCGGGTGAGCAGTTCTTC.

CDR3 nucleotides: TGTGCCAGCAATCCCCGAGGCGAGCCTAAGTTCTTC. It yields the protein CASNPRGEPKFF. The chain joins TRBV6-1 to TRBJ2-1; D is unresolved. Trimming removed 7 bases from V and 14 bases from J, with 18 bases in between. CDR3 length: 12 residues. Germline CDR1 and CDR2: MNHNS and SASEGT.

The chain recombines TRBV19 with TRBJ1-1, with D possibly being TRBD1 (5 bases). The CDR3 contains 16 residues. V shed 0 bases and J shed 3 bases, with 14 bases lying between them. CDR1 is LNHDA and CDR2 is SQIVND in the germline V gene (reference sequence). CDR3 sequence: CASSIDRAGRHTEAFF. Here the CDR3 DNA reads TGTGCCAGTAGTATAGATCGTGCAGGGAGGCACACTGAAGCTTTCTTT.

The rearrangement links TRBV28 to TRBJ1-2; maybe TRBD1 (6 bases). From germline, CDR1 is MDHEN and CDR2 SYDVKM. Trimming left V 11 bases short and J 3 bases short, with 16 bases between. The CDR3 is 13 residues long. CDR3 residues: CACWGGTDYGYTF. DNA for the CDR3: TGTGCCTGCTGGGGGGGCACGGACTATGGCTACACCTTC.